This T cell receptor beta chain stems from a study of shared clonotypes between healthy human individuals. Findings and caveats of the study: Naive CD4 clonotypes overlapped across a few donors at around 5%. Despite large depth, rarefaction showed incomplete sorted-subset sequencing.

Details on this clone: Its antigen remains unidentified.

Deep was the level at which the assay was run. The assay was immunoSEQ multiplex PCR, and TCRdb's table has in-frame clones only and misses some. The sample lists about 1.4 million clones, around 97% occurring once. V shed 2 bases and J shed 2 bases, with 7 bases lying between them. CDR3 length: 14 amino acids. Germline V gives CDR1 MNHNY, CDR2 SVGAGI (reference sequence). The sample was naive CD4+ T cells sorted from blood. Documented subset: CD45RA+ positively selected. This rearrangement joins TRBV6-6 to TRBJ2-1; D is undetermined. This sequence originates from a man in his thirties or forties in good health. CDR3 in DNA: TGTGCCAGCAGTTACGGGGTACCCTACAATGAGCAGTTCTTC. Its translation: CASSYGVPYNEQFF.